The 3 T cell receptor beta chains in this list originate from one sample, sequenced in a study of blood T cell repertoires in COVID-19. The table came from immunoSEQ multiplex PCR; TCRdb's copy has only in-frame clones and leaves some out. The profile shows some 150,000 clones, around 87% of them singletons. Sequencing input: peripheral blood. These receptors were collected from a woman aged 50 to 65 with active or convalescent COVID-19.

CDR3 nucleotide sequence: TGTGCCAGCAGTCCCCCCGGGGGGGGAACTGAAGCTTTCTTT. Translating gives CASSPPGGGTEAFF. The chain combines TRBV28 with TRBJ1-1; tentative D call: TRBD1 (5 bases). Germline-derived CDR1 and CDR2 are MDHEN and SYDVKM. The CDR3 is 14 residues long. V was pared by 5 bases and J by 5 bases, with 15 bases between.

The DNA for the CDR3 is TGTGCCTGGACCCCCGGGGGGGCAGGTCGAGAGACCCAGTACTTC. Translating it yields CAWTPGGAGRETQYF. This chain uses TRBV30 with TRBJ2-5; 8 bases agree with TRBD2. J was trimmed by 4 bases and V by 4 bases; bases with no gene match: 11. The germline gives CDR1 GTSNPN, CDR2 SVGIG (reference sequence). The length of the CDR3 is 15 residues. Filled out from reference TRBV30 and TRBJ2-5, the complete variable domain reads SQTIHQWPATLVQPVGSPLSLECTVEGTSNPNLYWYRQAAGRGLQLLFYSVGIGQISSEVPQNLSASRPQDRQFILSSKKLLLSDSGFYLCAWTPGGAGRETQYFGPGTRLLVL.

This chain connects TRBV28 to TRBJ1-5; D gene ambiguous. CDR1 and CDR2 from the germline V gene are MDHEN and SYDVKM. V was clipped by 3 bases and J by 0 bases, with 12 bases between them. This CDR3 region has 16 residues. CDR3 nucleotides: TGTGCCAGCAGTTTGAGAGGTGTCTATAGCAATCAGCCCCAGCATTTT. Amino acid sequence: CASSLRGVYSNQPQHF. The whole variable domain, remainder taken from reference TRBV28 and TRBJ1-5, is DVKVTQSSRYLVKRTGEKVFLECVQDMDHENMFWYRQDPGLGLRLIYFSYDVKMKEKGDIPEGYSVSREKKERFSLILESASTNQTSMYLCASSLRGVYSNQPQHFGDGTRLSIL.